The following is a T cell receptor (beta chain) sequence with its context. This record belongs to a study of cytomegalovirus exposure and HLA in healthy donors. From germline, CDR1 is MNHNS and CDR2 SASEGT. CDR3 length: 14 residues. V lost 7 bases to trimming and J lost 5 bases; unmatched junction nucleotides: 8. The PCR used 60 Vbeta and 13 Jbeta primers. Using immunoSEQ multiplex PCR, the repertoire was profiled, and TCRdb retains in-frame clones only, with some absent. The sample consists of approximately 150,000 clones, over 60% of them appearing once. The receptor's source is a man aged 40-49 years in good health and CMV-seropositive. Sequenced input: PBMCs. The V and J genes are TRBV6-1 and TRBJ2-3; 8 bases line up with TRBD2. CDR3 in DNA: TGTGCCAGCACACCCAGCGGGAGAGGAGATACGCAGTATTTT. As protein: CASTPSGRGDTQYF.